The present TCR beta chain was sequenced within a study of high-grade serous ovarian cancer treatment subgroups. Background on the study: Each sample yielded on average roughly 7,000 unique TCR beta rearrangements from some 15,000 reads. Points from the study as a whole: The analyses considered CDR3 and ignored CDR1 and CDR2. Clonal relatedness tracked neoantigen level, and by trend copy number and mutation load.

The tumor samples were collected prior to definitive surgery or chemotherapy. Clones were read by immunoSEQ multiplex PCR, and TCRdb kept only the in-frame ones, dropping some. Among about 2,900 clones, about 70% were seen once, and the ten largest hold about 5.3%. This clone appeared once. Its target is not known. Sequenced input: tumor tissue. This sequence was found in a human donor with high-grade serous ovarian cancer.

The DNA of the CDR3 is TGCGCCAGCAGCCAAGACCCGCAATCGTACGATAATTCACCCCTCCACTTT. It translates to CASSQDPQSYDNSPLHF. The chain has TRBV4-3 and TRBJ1-6; D is unclear. Germline loops: CDR1 LGHNA, CDR2 YSLEER. V was shortened by 0 bases and J by 5 bases, with 14 bases between the two germline ends. The CDR3 runs to 17 residues.